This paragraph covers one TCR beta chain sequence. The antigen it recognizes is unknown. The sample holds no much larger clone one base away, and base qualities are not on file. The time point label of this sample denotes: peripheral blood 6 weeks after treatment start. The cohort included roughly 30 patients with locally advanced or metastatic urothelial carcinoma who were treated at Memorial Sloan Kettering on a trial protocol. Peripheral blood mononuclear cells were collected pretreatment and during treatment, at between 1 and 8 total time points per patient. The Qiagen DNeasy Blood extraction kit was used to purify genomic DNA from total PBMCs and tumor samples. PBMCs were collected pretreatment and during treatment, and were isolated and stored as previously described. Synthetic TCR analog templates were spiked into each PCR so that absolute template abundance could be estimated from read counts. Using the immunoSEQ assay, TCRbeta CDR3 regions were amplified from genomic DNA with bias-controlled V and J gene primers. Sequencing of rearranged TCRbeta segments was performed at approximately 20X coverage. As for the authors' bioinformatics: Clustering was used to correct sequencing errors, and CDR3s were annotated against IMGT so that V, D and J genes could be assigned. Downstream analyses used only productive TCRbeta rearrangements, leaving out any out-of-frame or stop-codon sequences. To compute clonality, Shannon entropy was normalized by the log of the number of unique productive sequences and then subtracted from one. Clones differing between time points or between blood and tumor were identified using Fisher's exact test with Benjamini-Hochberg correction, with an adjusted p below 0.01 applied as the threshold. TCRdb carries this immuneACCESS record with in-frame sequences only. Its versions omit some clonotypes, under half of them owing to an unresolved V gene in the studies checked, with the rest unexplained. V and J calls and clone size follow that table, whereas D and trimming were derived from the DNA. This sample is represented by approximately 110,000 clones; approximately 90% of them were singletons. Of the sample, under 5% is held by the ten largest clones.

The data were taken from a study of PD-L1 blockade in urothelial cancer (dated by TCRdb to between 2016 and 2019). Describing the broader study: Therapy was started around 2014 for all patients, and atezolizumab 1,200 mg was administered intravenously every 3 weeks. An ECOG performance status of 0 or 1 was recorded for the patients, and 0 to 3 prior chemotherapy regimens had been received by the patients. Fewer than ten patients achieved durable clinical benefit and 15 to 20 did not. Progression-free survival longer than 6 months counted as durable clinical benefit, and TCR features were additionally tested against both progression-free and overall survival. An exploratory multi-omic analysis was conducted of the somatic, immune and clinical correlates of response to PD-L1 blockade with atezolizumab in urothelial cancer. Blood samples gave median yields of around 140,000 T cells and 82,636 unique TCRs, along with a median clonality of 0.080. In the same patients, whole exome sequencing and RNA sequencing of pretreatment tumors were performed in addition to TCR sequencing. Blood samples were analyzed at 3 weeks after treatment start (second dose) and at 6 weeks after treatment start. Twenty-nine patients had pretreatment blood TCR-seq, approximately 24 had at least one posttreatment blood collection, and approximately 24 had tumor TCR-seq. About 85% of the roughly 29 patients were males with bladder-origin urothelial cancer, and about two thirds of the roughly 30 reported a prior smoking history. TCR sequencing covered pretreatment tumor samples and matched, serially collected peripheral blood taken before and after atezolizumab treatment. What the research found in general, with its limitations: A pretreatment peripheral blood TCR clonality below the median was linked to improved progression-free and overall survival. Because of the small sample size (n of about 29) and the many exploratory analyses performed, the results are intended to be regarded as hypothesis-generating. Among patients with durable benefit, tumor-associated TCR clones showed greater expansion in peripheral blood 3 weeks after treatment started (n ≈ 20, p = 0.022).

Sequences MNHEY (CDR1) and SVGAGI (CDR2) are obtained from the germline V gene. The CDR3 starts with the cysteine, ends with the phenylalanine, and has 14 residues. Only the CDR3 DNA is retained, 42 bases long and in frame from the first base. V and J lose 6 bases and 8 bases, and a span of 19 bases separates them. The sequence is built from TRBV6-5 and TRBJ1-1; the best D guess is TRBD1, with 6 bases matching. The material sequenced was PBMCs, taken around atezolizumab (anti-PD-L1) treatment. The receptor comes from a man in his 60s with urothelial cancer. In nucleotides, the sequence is TGTGCCAGCAGCCTCGGGCCCAGGGGCAGAGAAGCTTTCTTT. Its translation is CASSLGPRGREAFF.